These 32 T cell receptor beta chains were all obtained from the same sample, sequenced in a study of T-cell memory formation after mild COVID-19. MiXCR, run by TCRdb on the 5' RACE reads, gives a single entry per CDR3 protein. The profile shows more than 80,000 distinct CDR3 sequences, roughly 12% of them singletons. The sequenced material came from PBMCs or a T cell subset sorted from them (not recorded which). The receptors stem from an adult woman who had mild COVID-19 (a few samples of this study predate the infection). Cell type and time point are not known.

This clonotype was counted between two and nine times. The rearrangement uses TRBV4-1 and TRBJ2-7, with a weak D call TRBD2 (5 bases). The CDR3 is 16 amino acids. The V and J ends lost 0 bases and 2 bases respectively, with 14 bases between them. Per germline, CDR1 MGHRA and CDR2 YSYEKL. CDR3 nucleotide sequence: TGCGCCAGCAGCCAAGATCCTAGCAGCCGGACCTACGAGCAGTACTTC. This translates into CASSQDPSSRTYEQYF.

This chain joins TRBV7-9 and TRBJ1-2; 7 bases agree with TRBD1. The CDR3 is 13 amino acids. The germline V gene has CDR1 SEHNR and CDR2 FQNEAQ (reference sequence). V gave up 5 bases and J gave up 4 bases; unmatched junction bases: 4. Here the CDR3 reads CASSKTGVYGYTF. The CDR3 DNA follows: TGTGCCAGCAGCAAAACAGGGGTCTATGGCTACACCTTC. The full variable domain, completed using reference TRBV7-9 and TRBJ1-2, is DTGVSQNPRHKITKRGQNVTFRCDPISEHNRLYWYRQTLGQGPEFLTYFQNEAQLEKSRLLSDRFSAERPKGSFSTLEIQRTEQGDSAMYLCASSKTGVYGYTFGSGTRLTVV.

The V and J genes are TRBV7-9 and TRBJ1-2; TRBD1 aligns across 9 bases. Germline lookup yields CDR1 SEHNR and CDR2 FQNEAQ (reference sequence). The CDR3 loop spans 18 amino acids. Trimming cost V 6 bases and J 1 base; bases outside gene matches: 15. The chain's CDR3 is CASSPLGPTGGRNYGYTF. DNA for the CDR3: TGTGCCAGCAGTCCTCTTGGCCCTACAGGGGGCCGTAACTATGGCTACACCTTC.

The chain links TRBV29-1 to TRBJ1-2; D is possibly TRBD1 (5 bases). The germline CDR1 and CDR2 sequences are SQVTM and ANQGSEA. CDR3 length equals 14 residues. Trimming cost V 3 bases and J 1 base, with 12 bases left between them. As DNA, the CDR3 is TGCAGCGTTGATAAGGAGACAGATAACTATGGCTACACCTTC. Translating gives CSVDKETDNYGYTF.

This clonotype was detected only a few times. V gene TRBV7-9 combines with J gene TRBJ2-1, with D possibly being TRBD2 (6 bases). V was trimmed by 2 bases and J by 5 bases, leaving 16 bases between them. The CDR3 covers 16 residues. CDR1 is SEHNR, CDR2 FQNEAQ, per germline (reference sequence). The CDR3 reads CASSLPAGLVDNEQFF. CDR3 in DNA: TGTGCCAGCAGCTTACCCGCGGGGCTGGTCGACAATGAGCAGTTCTTC.

The rearrangement uses TRBV11-3 and TRBJ2-7; tentatively, D is TRBD1 (6 bases). Per the germline V gene, CDR1 is SGHNT and CDR2 is YENEEA. Trimming cost V 5 bases and J 0 bases, with 11 bases left between them. CDR3 length: 14 residues. As DNA, the CDR3 is TGTGCCAGCAGCCCCTGGACAGCCTCCTACGAGCAGTACTTC. This translates into CASSPWTASYEQYF.

The chain joins TRBV20-1 to TRBJ2-1, with 11 bases that match TRBD2. V gave up 6 bases and J gave up 11 bases; unmatched junction bases: 12. The CDR3 is 14 residues long. Germline CDR1 and CDR2: DFQATT and SNEGSKA (reference sequence). The DNA of the CDR3 is TGCAGTGCAACCGTGGGACTAGCGGCAAAGAAGCAGTTCTTC. Protein: CSATVGLAAKKQFF.

The rearrangement uses TRBV7-9 and TRBJ1-1, with 7 positions matching TRBD1. The germline V gene has CDR1 SEHNR and CDR2 FQNEAQ (reference sequence). CDR3 length: 17 residues. J lost 1 base, V lost 6 bases, and 14 bases had no gene match. Written as DNA, the CDR3 is TGTGCCAGCAGGTACCGGGACAGTAGCAAGCCGAACACTGAAGCTTTCTTT. This translates into CASRYRDSSKPNTEAFF.

This clonotype was detected only a few times. The chain carries TRBV2 and TRBJ2-1; 9 bases align to TRBD2. The J segment lost 8 bases and the V segment lost 9 bases, leaving 5 bases of the junction unmatched. Per germline, CDR1 SNHLY and CDR2 FYNNEI. The CDR3 is 12 amino acids. The CDR3 region has the DNA TGTGCCAGTAGCGGGAGTATACATGAGCAGTTCTTC. It specifies CASSGSIHEQFF.

The chain carries TRBV4-1 and TRBJ2-1; D might be TRBD2 (5 bases). Between the trimmed V and J ends, which lost 4 bases and 4 bases, there was a span of 14 bases. The CDR3 runs 15 residues. In germline, CDR1 is MGHRA, CDR2 YSYEKL. CDR3 coding DNA: TGCGCCAGCAGCCGGTTAAGTGGCGGGTACAATGAGCAGTTCTTC. Its translation is CASSRLSGGYNEQFF.

This chain uses TRBV12-3 or TRBV12-4 with TRBJ2-1, with TRBD1 as a possible D gene (5 bases). The CDR3 extends over 16 amino acids. Trimming removed 4 bases from V and 6 bases from J, with 19 bases in between. The CDR3 region has the DNA TGTGCCAGCAGTTCCCCTCGACTTGTTCAGGGCAATGAGCAGTTCTTC. Its protein is CASSSPRLVQGNEQFF.

This clonotype turned up a few times. The chain employs TRBV7-9 and TRBJ2-3; D possibly corresponds to TRBD2 (5 bases). The CDR3 totals 16 residues. V was pared by 6 bases and J by 2 bases, with 18 bases between. Germline lookup yields CDR1 SEHNR and CDR2 FQNEAQ (reference sequence). This CDR3 is CASSHDLRGYTDTQYF. The DNA of the CDR3 is TGTGCCAGCAGTCACGACCTTCGGGGTTACACAGATACGCAGTATTTT.

The rearrangement links TRBV12-3 or TRBV12-4 to TRBJ2-4; D ambiguous. The CDR3 has 12 amino acids. Trimming left V 7 bases short and J 3 bases short, with 7 bases between. CDR3: CASKMGKNIQYF. CDR3 in DNA: TGTGCCAGCAAGATGGGCAAAAACATTCAGTACTTC.

This sequence joins TRBV5-1 and TRBJ2-1, with a possible D match to TRBD1 (5 bases). The CDR3 sequence is 17 residues long. Germline-derived CDR1 and CDR2 are SGHRS and YFSETQ. The V end lost 2 bases, the J end lost 4 bases, and 19 bases lay between the germline ends. The CDR3 nucleotides are TGCGCCAGCAGCTTCCCCACTCAGGGAACCGAGTACAATGAGCAGTTCTTC. Translation: CASSFPTQGTEYNEQFF.

This clonotype has a handful of counts. V is TRBV4-3 and J is TRBJ2-3, with no clear D. Germline V gives CDR1 LGHNA, CDR2 YSLEER. The CDR3 totals 13 residues. V lost 1 base, J lost 6 bases, and 8 bases lay in between. CDR3 nucleotide sequence: TGCGCCAGCAGCCAAGGTTCTTGGGATACGCAGTATTTT. This sequence encodes CASSQGSWDTQYF.

This clonotype occurred many times. The genes are TRBV2 and TRBJ2-2; D remains ambiguous. This CDR3 comprises 14 residues. Germline CDR1 SNHLY, CDR2 FYNNEI. Trimming cost V 1 base and J 1 base, with 4 bases left between them. This CDR3 reads CASSEVENTGELFF. In DNA form, the CDR3 reads TGTGCCAGCAGTGAAGTGGAGAACACCGGGGAGCTGTTTTTT. The full variable domain, in which reference TRBV2 and TRBJ2-2 provide the parts outside the CDR3, is EPEVTQTPSHQVTQMGQEVILRCVPISNHLYFYWYRQILGQKVEFLVSFYNNEISEKSEIFDDQFSVERPDGSNFTLKIRSTKLEDSAMYFCASSEVENTGELFFGEGSRLTVL.

This clonotype was counted a few times. The V gene is TRBV30, the J gene TRBJ2-1, with TRBD2 matching over 9 bases. V was clipped by 5 bases and J by 3 bases; unmatched bases: 5. Germline CDR1 GTSNPN, CDR2 SVGIG (reference sequence). This CDR3 spans 14 amino acids. The CDR3 sequence is CAWDSGRGYNEQFF. The CDR3 DNA reads as TGTGCCTGGGATAGCGGGAGAGGCTACAATGAGCAGTTCTTC. Variable domain in full (rest from reference TRBV30 and TRBJ2-1): SQTIHQWPATLVQPVGSPLSLECTVEGTSNPNLYWYRQAAGRGLQLLFYSVGIGQISSEVPQNLSASRPQDRQFILSSKKLLLSDSGFYLCAWDSGRGYNEQFFGPGTRLTVL.

The chain links TRBV5-5 to TRBJ2-7, with 8 nucleotides matching TRBD2. This CDR3 comprises 17 residues. Germline CDR1 is SGHKS and CDR2 is YYEKEE (reference sequence). With V trimmed by 4 bases and J by 0 bases, 12 bases remained unmatched. CDR3 residues: CASSASGGGGISYEQYF. CDR3 DNA sequence: TGTGCCAGCAGCGCGAGTGGGGGCGGGGGGATCTCCTACGAGCAGTACTTC.

The V and J genes are TRBV6-2 or TRBV6-3 and TRBJ2-2; 10 nucleotides align to TRBD2. V shed 0 bases, J shed 0 bases, and the junction held 4 bases outside the gene matches. The CDR3 length is 18 residues. From germline, CDR1 is MNHEY and CDR2 SVGEGT. The DNA of the CDR3 is TGTGCCAGCAGTTACTCTACTAGCGGGACGGCGAACACCGGGGAGCTGTTTTTT. It encodes CASSYSTSGTANTGELFF.

This clonotype has more than one count but fewer than ten. This sequence joins TRBV7-6 and TRBJ2-2; 7 nucleotides match TRBD1. The V segment lost 10 bases and the J segment 3 bases; nucleotides outside the gene matches: 2. This CDR3 comprises 12 residues. Germline CDR1 SGHVS, CDR2 FNYEAQ. CDR3 region: CAITGDTGELFF. CDR3 bases: TGTGCCATAACAGGGGACACCGGGGAGCTGTTTTTT.

The chain is built from TRBV7-2 and TRBJ2-7; 8 positions match TRBD2. The CDR3 consists of 17 residues. Per the germline V gene, CDR1 is SGHTA and CDR2 is FQGNSA. Trimming cost V 2 bases and J 1 base; bases outside gene matches: 10. CDR3 region: CASSLRGLSGISYEQYF. CDR3 nucleotide sequence: TGTGCCAGCAGCTTACGCGGCCTTAGCGGGATATCCTACGAGCAGTACTTC.

This clonotype was seen repeatedly, ten times or more. The rearrangement joins TRBV4-1 to TRBJ1-2, with D maybe TRBD1 (5 bases). CDR3 length: 17 residues. With 1 base removed from V and 6 bases from J, the gap between germline ends came to 21 bases. From germline, CDR1 is MGHRA and CDR2 YSYEKL. The CDR3 loop reads CASSQGPIGTGSDGYTF. CDR3 in DNA: TGCGCCAGCAGCCAAGGCCCCATCGGGACGGGGAGCGATGGCTACACCTTC.

The J gene is TRBJ2-1, the V gene TRBV11-3; 11 bases are a match to TRBD2. V shed 0 bases and J 3 bases; nucleotides not matched to a gene: 4. Germline V gene lookup returns CDR1 SGHNT and CDR2 YENEEA. This CDR3 has 17 residues. The CDR3: CASSLETGLADYNEQFF. The CDR3 nucleotides are TGTGCCAGCAGCTTAGAAACGGGACTAGCGGACTACAATGAGCAGTTCTTC.

This clonotype was found a few times. V usage is TRBV12-3 or TRBV12-4 and J usage is TRBJ1-5, with a possible D match to TRBD1 (5 bases). The V gene lost 8 bases and the J gene lost 5 bases, with 10 bases spanning the gap. CDR3 length equals 12 residues. In DNA, the CDR3 is TGTGCCAGCGGACACGACTATCAGCCCCAGCATTTT. Residues: CASGHDYQPQHF.

The table lists this clonotype with a few counts. The rearrangement joins TRBV4-3 to TRBJ2-7; D gene ambiguous. V lost 6 bases and J lost 7, with 22 bases in between. CDR3 length: 15 residues. Germline V CDR1 and CDR2: LGHNA, YSLEER. The CDR3 DNA reads TGCGCCAGCAGTCCCGGTAGCCGCAGCCTGGAGGAGCAGTACTTC. This encodes CASSPGSRSLEEQYF.

V and J are TRBV11-1 and TRBJ2-5, with 11 nucleotides matching TRBD2. Losses at the gene ends were 5 bases for V and 5 bases for J; bases not matched to a gene: 4. CDR1 SGHAT and CDR2 FQDESV come from the germline V gene (reference sequence). CDR3 length equals 14 residues. DNA of the CDR3: TGTGCCAGCAGCCCGACTAGCGGGGAGGAGACCCAGTACTTC. Its protein product is CASSPTSGEETQYF.

This clonotype was recorded a few times. This rearrangement joins TRBV2 to TRBJ2-1; 10 bases are shared with TRBD2. The CDR3 is 15 residues long. Germline CDR1 is SNHLY and CDR2 is FYNNEI. The V and J ends lost 4 bases and 5 bases, in that order; junction bases with no gene match: 5. The CDR3 DNA reads TGTGCCAGCAGTGTGGGACTAGCGCCCAACAATGAGCAGTTCTTC. It is translated as CASSVGLAPNNEQFF.

This clonotype was seen only a few times. CDR3 loop: CASSLAEVTDTQYF. The DNA for the CDR3 is TGCGCCAGCAGCTTGGCCGAGGTTACAGATACGCAGTATTTT. The chain uses TRBV5-1 and TRBJ2-3; no reliable D call. Germline V gene sequence: CDR1 SGHRS, CDR2 YFSETQ. The CDR3 totals 14 residues. Trimming shortened V by 0 bases and J by 3 bases, and 8 bases separated the two germline ends.

This clonotype was observed at least ten times. V gene TRBV10-3 combines with J gene TRBJ2-7; 14 bases match TRBD2. This CDR3 spans 21 amino acids. The germline gives CDR1 ENHRY, CDR2 SYGVKD. V dropped 2 bases and J dropped 4; count of bases not matched to a gene: 19. The CDR3 sequence: CAISETFTGPGLAGDGYEQYF. The DNA of the CDR3 is TGTGCCATCAGTGAGACCTTCACAGGGCCGGGACTAGCGGGAGATGGGTACGAGCAGTACTTC.

This clonotype was observed a few times. The CDR3 sequence: CASTRTRTDYYGYTF. The CDR3 bases are TGTGCCAGCACAAGGACCCGGACTGATTACTATGGCTACACCTTC. The chain employs TRBV7-2 and TRBJ1-2; no reliable D call. The V end was cut by 7 bases, the J end by 3 bases, with 18 bases between. The CDR3 has 15 amino acids. Germline values: CDR1 SGHTA, CDR2 FQGNSA.

The rearrangement uses TRBV7-9 and TRBJ1-1, with D unclear. The CDR3 length is 12 residues. Trimming removed 1 base at V and 4 bases at J, with 4 bases between. CDR1 SEHNR and CDR2 FQNEAQ come from the germline V gene (reference sequence). CDR3 coding DNA: TGTGCCAGCAGCTTAGATTTCACTGAAGCTTTCTTT. This sequence encodes CASSLDFTEAFF.

The chain is built from TRBV27 and TRBJ2-7, with D maybe TRBD1 (7 bases). V gave up 8 bases and J gave up 3 bases, with 14 bases separating them. The CDR3 is 13 residues long. Germline CDR1 and CDR2: MNHEY and SMNVEV (reference sequence). DNA for the CDR3: TGTGCCAGCTGGAGGGACAGTAGCTACGAGCAGTACTTC. Its translation: CASWRDSSYEQYF.